This is a list of T cell receptor beta chains from one sample in a study of blood T cell repertoires in COVID-19. Produced via immunoSEQ multiplex PCR; TCRdb's table is partial and in-frame only. The sample lists some 71,000 clones; roughly 89% were seen once. The sequenced sample consisted of peripheral blood. The receptor source for this set is a man younger than 40 with acute or convalescent COVID-19. The CDR3 runs from the conserved cysteine through the conserved F or W. The D gene is left open where the match is weak. Not every row has a clone size; where given, it reads once, few, many or a size class.

>NA|TRBJ2-1|NA|TRBV19
CASNLRVSGDEQFF
TGTGCCAGCAATCTCAGGGTGAGTGGCGATGAGCAGTTCTTC
>TRBD1|TRBJ1-3|NA|TRBV27
CASSLGRGQGDGNTIYF
TGTGCCAGCAGTTTAGGCCGAGGACAGGGTGATGGAAACACCATATATTTT
>NA|TRBJ2-3|NA|TRBV3-1/TRBV3-2
CASSSFLTRTDTQYF
TGTGCCAGCAGTTCCTTCCTCACTCGCACAGATACGCAGTATTTT
>TRBD1|TRBJ2-7|NA|TRBV29-1
CSVVGTGSHEQYF
TGCAGCGTTGTAGGGACAGGGTCCCACGAGCAGTACTTC
>TRBD1|TRBJ2-7|NA|TRBV11-3
CASSQTGAYEQYF
TGTGCCAGCAGCCAGACAGGGGCCTACGAGCAGTACTTC
>NA|TRBJ1-4|NA|TRBV29-1
CSVQRGTNEKLFF
TGCAGCGTTCAACGGGGAACTAATGAAAAACTGTTTTTT
>NA|TRBJ1-3|NA|TRBV5-5
CASSLGWTDIGNTIYF
TGTGCCAGCAGCTTAGGATGGACAGATATTGGAAACACCATATATTTT
>TRBD1|TRBJ2-1|NA|TRBV7-2
CASSKQGGDEQFF
TGTGCCAGCAGCAAACAGGGGGGCGATGAGCAGTTCTTC
>NA|TRBJ2-1|NA|TRBV29-1
CSVGNRVGNEQFF
TGCAGCGTTGGAAACAGGGTGGGCAATGAGCAGTTCTTC
>NA|TRBJ1-5|NA|TRBV2
CASSPQGGSQPQHF
TGTGCCAGCAGTCCACAGGGTGGAAGTCAGCCCCAGCATTTT
>NA|TRBJ1-1|NA|TRBV2
CASSYRFLNTEAFF
TGTGCCAGCAGTTACAGGTTCTTGAACACTGAAGCTTTCTTT
>NA|TRBJ1-2|few|TRBV19
CASIRFGRGNYGYTF
TGTGCCAGTATTAGATTCGGGAGAGGAAACTATGGCTACACCTTC
>NA|TRBJ1-1|NA|TRBV20-1
CSASVWANTEAFF
TGCAGTGCTAGTGTCTGGGCGAACACTGAAGCTTTCTTT
>NA|TRBJ2-7|NA|TRBV10-3
CAISESAFIDEQYF
TGTGCCATCAGTGAGTCGGCTTTCATCGACGAGCAGTACTTC
>TRBD1|TRBJ2-3|NA|TRBV6-1
CASSDQTGASTDTQYF
TGTGCCAGCAGTGACCAGACAGGGGCTAGCACAGATACGCAGTATTTT
>TRBD1|TRBJ1-2|once|TRBV2
CASSEGTGLGYTF
TGTGCCAGCAGTGAAGGGACAGGGTTAGGCTACACCTTC
>NA|TRBJ1-3|NA|TRBV6-1
CASSEGLMASGNTIYF
TGTGCCAGCAGTGAAGGGTTAATGGCCTCTGGAAACACCATATATTTT
>TRBD1|TRBJ1-1|once|TRBV25-1
CASSESLPGQGAEAFF
TGTGCCAGCAGTGAATCTCTCCCCGGGCAGGGGGCCGAAGCTTTCTTT
>NA|TRBJ1-1|NA|TRBV6-6
CASSQDSTEAFF
TGTGCCAGCAGTCAAGATAGCACTGAAGCTTTCTTT
>NA|TRBJ2-5|NA|TRBV18
CASSPNRAAETQYF
TGTGCCAGCTCACCCAACAGGGCGGCAGAGACCCAGTACTTC
>NA|TRBJ2-5|few|TRBV5-1
CASSLGSDGVGETQYF
TGCGCCAGCAGCTTGGGATCGGACGGGGTCGGGGAGACCCAGTACTTC
>TRBD1|TRBJ1-5|NA|TRBV6-5
CASKGAQSNQPQHF
TGTGCCAGCAAGGGGGCGCAAAGCAATCAGCCCCAGCATTTT
>TRBD1|TRBJ1-3|NA|TRBV5-1
CASSLAGGYGNTIYF
TGCGCCAGCAGCCTAGCAGGGGGCTATGGAAACACCATATATTTT
>NA|TRBJ1-3|NA|TRBV5-4
CASSLGGTAGNTIYF
TGTGCCAGCAGCTTGGGCGGGACGGCTGGAAACACCATATATTTT
>TRBD1|TRBJ1-5|NA|TRBV5-1
CASSPNPDRGIYSNQPQHF
TGCGCCAGCAGCCCGAACCCTGACAGGGGGATCTATAGCAATCAGCCCCAGCATTTT
>NA|TRBJ1-1|NA|TRBV15
CATSRDMNTEAFF
TGTGCCACCAGCAGAGATATGAACACTGAAGCTTTCTTT
>NA|TRBJ1-4|NA|TRBV5-1
CASSLVSTGYIEKLFF
TGCGCCAGCAGCTTGGTATCCACAGGGTATATCGAAAAACTGTTTTTT
>NA|TRBJ1-2|NA|TRBV28
CASSGGLDLYGYTF
TGTGCCAGCAGTGGAGGCCTCGATCTTTATGGCTACACCTTC
>NA|TRBJ1-5|NA|TRBV24-1
CATSEAGEGQPQHF
TGTGCCACCAGTGAGGCAGGGGAGGGCCAGCCCCAGCATTTT
>NA|TRBJ1-3|NA|TRBV6-1
CASSDRGGNTIYF
TGTGCCAGCAGTGACAGGGGAGGAAACACCATATATTTT